The 25 T cell receptor beta chains below come from one sample, sequenced in a study of cytomegalovirus exposure and HLA in healthy donors. The PCR contained 60 Vbeta and 13 Jbeta primers. Clones were sequenced by immunoSEQ multiplex PCR, and TCRdb holds only the in-frame ones, with some missing. The table lists 110,000 to 150,000 clones. What was sequenced was PBMCs. These receptors were collected from a male donor in good health and CMV-seronegative.

The rearrangement links TRBV6-5 to TRBJ1-2; TRBD1 might be the D (5 bases). V lost 4 bases and J 5 bases, leaving 17 bases between the germline ends. This CDR3 comprises 15 residues. Germline CDR1 is MNHEY and CDR2 is SVGAGI. The CDR3 nucleotides are TGTGCCAGCAGTTCACACCAGGGTAGCCCGTATGGCTACACCTTC. This codes for CASSSHQGSPYGYTF.

This chain uses TRBV19 with TRBJ1-3; D possibly corresponds to TRBD1 (6 bases). Trimming took 2 bases from V and 0 from J, leaving 11 bases between them. This CDR3 has 16 residues. Germline V CDR1 and CDR2: LNHDA, SQIVND (reference sequence). As DNA, the CDR3 is TGTGCCAGTAGTATAACAGGGAGCCGCTCTGGAAACACCATATATTTT. Translation gives CASSITGSRSGNTIYF.

J is TRBJ2-7 and V is TRBV9; D gene uncertain. Germline-derived CDR1 and CDR2 are SGDLS and YYNGEE. Trimming left V 4 bases short and J 5 bases short, with 10 bases between. The CDR3 has 12 amino acids. CDR3 in DNA: TGTGCCAGCAGCCCCCAAGGAGACGAGCAGTACTTC. Residues: CASSPQGDEQYF.

The gene calls are TRBV19 and TRBJ1-2, with D hard to call. Germline CDR1 is LNHDA and CDR2 is SQIVND (reference sequence). The CDR3 contains 13 residues. V shed 5 bases and J shed 1 base, with 8 bases lying between them. The CDR3 DNA reads as TGTGCCAGTAGTGCCAGATTTAACTATGGCTACACCTTC. Amino acids: CASSARFNYGYTF.

J is TRBJ2-3 and V is TRBV5-6; TRBD2 agrees at 11 bases. Trimming took 2 bases from V and 1 from J; bases not matched to a gene: 6. Germline values: CDR1 SGHDT, CDR2 YYEEEE. This CDR3 is 17 amino acids long. In nucleotides, the CDR3 is TGTGCCAGCAGCTTTCCTTTGGGACTAGCGGGCACAGATACGCAGTATTTT. This codes for CASSFPLGLAGTDTQYF.

This chain uses TRBV4-2 with TRBJ2-5, with 10 nucleotides matching TRBD2. The V segment lost 3 bases and the J segment 2 bases; nucleotides outside the gene matches: 15. CDR3 size: 19 residues. Looked up from germline, CDR1 is LGHNA and CDR2 is YNFKEQ. CDR3 DNA: TGTGCCAGCAGCCAGGAGTTCTCCTTAGCGGGGGGCCTTCAAGAGACCCAGTACTTC. This codes for CASSQEFSLAGGLQETQYF.

The J gene is TRBJ2-7, the V gene TRBV11-2; D is possibly TRBD1 (6 bases). The CDR3 consists of 15 residues. From germline, CDR1 is SGHAT and CDR2 FQNNGV. The V end was cut by 4 bases, the J end by 7 bases, with 20 bases between. The CDR3 loop is CASSSHRGRAWEQYF. As DNA, the CDR3 is TGTGCCAGCAGCTCCCATAGGGGGAGAGCCTGGGAGCAGTACTTC.

This chain uses TRBV7-9 with TRBJ2-3; 14 bases fit TRBD2. CDR3 length: 19 residues. V shed 3 bases, J shed 3 bases, and the junction held 11 bases outside the gene matches. CDR1 and CDR2 (germline): SEHNR, FQNEAQ (reference sequence). The CDR3: CASSLHPKTSGRGTDTQYF. The CDR3, as DNA: TGTGCCAGCAGCTTGCACCCCAAGACTAGCGGGAGGGGGACAGATACGCAGTATTTT.

The chain links TRBV7-3 to TRBJ1-3, with a tentative D call TRBD1 (5 bases). Germline CDR1 SGHTA, CDR2 FQGTGA. V gave up 5 bases and J gave up 4 bases, with 18 bases separating them. The CDR3 length is 16 residues. The CDR3 here is CASSKLTGGKGNTIYF. The CDR3 nucleotides are TGTGCCAGCAGCAAACTGACGGGGGGGAAGGGAAACACCATATATTTT.

V and J are TRBV9 and TRBJ2-2; the D gene is possibly TRBD1 (6 bases). The V and J ends lost 4 bases and 7 bases respectively, with 8 bases between them. This CDR3 contains 12 residues. Germline V gives CDR1 SGDLS, CDR2 YYNGEE. The CDR3 sequence is CASSLQGGELFF. The CDR3 DNA reads as TGTGCCAGCAGCCTACAGGGCGGGGAGCTGTTTTTT.

The CDR3 sequence is CASSRSRQGSKEQYF. As DNA, the CDR3 is TGTGCCAGCAGTCGTTCCCGACAGGGGTCTAAAGAGCAGTACTTC. The chain combines TRBV6-5 with TRBJ2-7; 8 bases agree with TRBD1. This CDR3 region has 15 residues. From germline, CDR1 is MNHEY and CDR2 SVGAGI. The junction had 13 bases not matched to a gene; V was cut back by 5 bases and J by 7 bases.

The J gene is TRBJ1-4, the V gene TRBV7-9; TRBD1 might be the D (6 bases). The CDR3 loop spans 14 amino acids. The ends were cut back, 3 bases at V and 8 bases at J, with 13 bases in the middle. Germline CDR1 is SEHNR and CDR2 is FQNEAQ (reference sequence). The CDR3 loop reads CASSFGSGDEKLFF. In DNA, the CDR3 is TGTGCCAGCAGCTTCGGCTCAGGGGACGAAAAACTGTTTTTT.

The rearrangement joins TRBV27 to TRBJ2-7, with TRBD1 as a possible D gene (5 bases). This CDR3 is 15 amino acids long. Germline values: CDR1 MNHEY, CDR2 SMNVEV (reference sequence). V gave up 5 bases and J gave up 0 bases, with 14 bases separating them. The DNA for the CDR3 is TGTGCCAGCAGTACACAGGATAAACCCTCCTACGAGCAGTACTTC. Amino acids: CASSTQDKPSYEQYF.

The gene calls are TRBV25-1 and TRBJ2-3; 9 positions agree with TRBD2. Germline V gene data show CDR1 as MGHDK and CDR2 as SYGVNS. V shed 6 bases, J shed 2 bases, and the junction held 3 bases outside the gene matches. This CDR3 comprises 14 residues. The CDR3 protein is CASRPSGATDTQYF. The CDR3 region has the DNA TGTGCCAGCAGGCCTAGCGGGGCCACAGATACGCAGTATTTT.

This chain uses TRBV7-2 with TRBJ2-7, with TRBD1 as a possible D gene (6 bases). Germline values: CDR1 SGHTA, CDR2 FQGNSA. CDR3 length equals 12 residues. Trimming stripped 5 bases from V and 3 bases from J, with 8 bases between. The CDR3 reads CASSVQGYEQYF. CDR3 bases: TGTGCCAGCAGCGTACAGGGCTACGAGCAGTACTTC.

This chain links TRBV5-4 with TRBJ2-3; a possible D gene is TRBD2 (6 bases). The CDR3 is made up of 14 amino acids. CDR1 and CDR2 (germline): SGHNT, YYREEE (reference sequence). Trimming cost V 2 bases and J 1 base, with 8 bases left between them. The CDR3 coding sequence is TGTGCCAGCAGCTTCCCGGGAGGCACAGATACGCAGTATTTT. This encodes CASSFPGGTDTQYF.

V gene TRBV6-5 combines with J gene TRBJ2-2; 9 bases fit TRBD1. Germline CDR1 MNHEY, CDR2 SVGAGI. V lost 6 bases and J lost 8; bases outside the gene matches: 7. The CDR3 is 14 amino acids. The CDR3 DNA follows: TGTGCCAGCAGACGGGGACAGGGAACGGGGGAGCTGTTTTTT. It encodes CASRRGQGTGELFF.

The genes are TRBV6-5 and TRBJ2-1, with TRBD2 matching over 8 bases. Germline V CDR1 and CDR2: MNHEY, SVGAGI. V gave up 6 bases and J gave up 9 bases; unmatched junction bases: 10. The CDR3 length is 14 residues. This CDR3 reads CASRYNRGGGEQFF. The CDR3 nucleotides read TGTGCCAGCAGATATAACCGGGGGGGTGGTGAGCAGTTCTTC.

The rearrangement links TRBV30 to TRBJ1-1; possibly TRBD1 for D (5 bases). CDR1 is GTSNPN and CDR2 is SVGIG in the germline V gene (reference sequence). V was trimmed by 0 bases and J by 1 base, leaving 18 bases between them. CDR3 length: 17 amino acids. The CDR3 region is CAWSVRGVGVTNTEAFF. The CDR3 DNA follows: TGTGCCTGGAGTGTACGAGGCGTAGGGGTGACGAACACTGAAGCTTTCTTT.

CDR3 sequence reads: CASSFRSGAVAEAFF. The CDR3 bases are TGCGCCAGCAGCTTTCGCTCAGGGGCCGTAGCTGAAGCTTTCTTT. The V call is TRBV5-1, the J call TRBJ1-1; the D gene is possibly TRBD1 (6 bases). Trimming took off 2 bases at V and 6 bases at J, with 17 bases between the two ends. The CDR3 has 15 amino acids. CDR1 and CDR2 (germline): SGHRS, YFSETQ.

The CDR3 is CASSREGPPYEQYF. CDR3 coding DNA: TGTGCCAGCAGTAGGGAGGGCCCGCCCTACGAGCAGTACTTC. J is TRBJ2-5 and V is TRBV7-9, with 7 bases fitting TRBD2. The J call may be wrong; the DNA end is better matched by TRBJ2-7. The CDR3 sequence is 14 residues long. Germline CDR1 SEHNR, CDR2 FQNEAQ (reference sequence).

The chain employs TRBV6-5 and TRBJ2-7, with D possibly being TRBD1 (6 bases). The germline V gene encodes CDR1 MNHEY and CDR2 SVGAGI. The CDR3 is 15 amino acids. The V end lost 5 bases, the J end lost 2 bases, and 16 bases lay between the germline ends. As DNA, the CDR3 is TGTGCCAGCAGTCTTACGAGGGGGAGACCCTACGAGCAGTACTTC. It yields the protein CASSLTRGRPYEQYF.

The DNA of the CDR3 is TGCGCCAGCAGCCTTGCCCCCGAGGGGCCCCAGCATTTT. Amino acid sequence: CASSLAPEGPQHF. This chain links TRBV5-1 with TRBJ1-5; D gene uncertain. Germline V lookup: CDR1 SGHRS, CDR2 YFSETQ. With 4 bases removed from V and 9 bases from J, the gap between germline ends came to 14 bases. The CDR3 runs to 13 residues.

The chain joins TRBV19 to TRBJ1-2; 7 bases are shared with TRBD1. The length of the CDR3 is 16 residues. Germline CDR1 reads LNHDA; CDR2 reads SQIVND (reference sequence). With 1 base clipped from V and 4 bases from J, the junction kept 9 bases outside the gene matches. CDR3 region: CASSIGADRSGYGYTF. In DNA, the CDR3 is TGTGCCAGTAGTATAGGTGCGGACAGGTCCGGCTATGGCTACACCTTC.

The rearrangement links TRBV7-9 to TRBJ2-3; no clear D. Germline lookup yields CDR1 SEHNR and CDR2 FQNEAQ (reference sequence). V was shortened by 5 bases and J by 6 bases, with 9 bases between the two germline ends. The CDR3 loop spans 12 amino acids. Here the CDR3 DNA reads TGTGCCAGCAGCGAACGGTCCGATACGCAGTATTTT. It specifies CASSERSDTQYF.